Following are 29 T cell receptor beta chains from one sample sequenced in a study of blood T cell repertoires in COVID-19. Using immunoSEQ multiplex PCR, the repertoire was profiled, and TCRdb retains in-frame clones only, with some absent. The data contain about 160,000 clones, approximately 80% of them singletons. Sequencing used peripheral blood. The receptors were sampled from a woman of 80 years or more with active or convalescent COVID-19.

This chain uses TRBV2 with TRBJ2-1, with TRBD1 matching 8 bases. CDR3 size: 15 residues. Germline loops: CDR1 SNHLY, CDR2 FYNNEI. The trim removed 6 bases at V and 9 bases at J, leaving 13 bases unmatched. CDR3 sequence: CASRGGTGRVSEQFF. The DNA for the CDR3 is TGTGCCAGCAGGGGCGGGACAGGCAGGGTGAGTGAGCAGTTCTTC.

The chain joins TRBV25-1 to TRBJ1-2; D is perhaps TRBD1 (6 bases). Germline V gene lookup returns CDR1 MGHDK and CDR2 SYGVNS. Trimming left V 3 bases short and J 2 bases short, with 7 bases between. The CDR3 has 13 residues. The CDR3 loop is CASSETGNYGYTF. The CDR3 DNA sequence: TGTGCCAGCAGTGAGACAGGAAACTATGGCTACACCTTC.

The chain joins TRBV25-1 to TRBJ2-1; 7 bases agree with TRBD2. V was clipped by 3 bases and J by 7 bases; unmatched bases: 0. This CDR3 spans 12 amino acids. Germline V gene data show CDR1 as MGHDK and CDR2 as SYGVNS. CDR3: CASSEGGNEQFF. In DNA, the CDR3 is TGTGCCAGCAGTGAGGGGGGGAATGAGCAGTTCTTC.

The chain carries TRBV19 and TRBJ2-7; 7 bases map to TRBD1. The CDR3 spans 15 residues. Germline CDR1 reads LNHDA; CDR2 reads SQIVND (reference sequence). J gave up 2 bases and V 4 bases, and 8 bases lay outside the gene matches. CDR3 nucleotides: TGTGCCAGTAGTAGACAGGGTAGAGGGACCTACGAGCAGTACTTC. Encoded protein: CASSRQGRGTYEQYF.

This chain links TRBV9 with TRBJ1-1; D gene unclear. This CDR3 contains 13 residues. Deletions cut 3 bases from V and 6 bases from J, with 12 bases between. CDR1 and CDR2 from the germline V gene are SGDLS and YYNGEE. The CDR3 is CASSAGRDSEAFF. CDR3 sequence (DNA): TGTGCCAGCAGCGCCGGACGGGATTCTGAAGCTTTCTTT.

This clone has just a few counts. The chain is built from TRBV4-3 and TRBJ1-5; D remains unclear. Deletions cut 0 bases from V and 7 bases from J, with 13 bases between. Germline lookup yields CDR1 LGHNA and CDR2 YSLEER. CDR3 size: 15 residues. CDR3 residues: CASSQDHGGKQPQHF. The CDR3 coding sequence is TGCGCCAGCAGCCAAGATCACGGAGGGAAGCAGCCCCAGCATTTT.

CDR3 loop: CASSQMGPNTGELFF. DNA of the CDR3: TGTGCCAGCAGCCAAATGGGGCCGAACACCGGGGAGCTGTTTTTT. J is TRBJ2-2 and V is TRBV4-2; a weak D match, TRBD1 (5 bases). The CDR3 contains 15 residues. CDR1 is LGHNA and CDR2 is YNFKEQ in the germline V gene. V was cut by 2 bases and J by 0 bases, with 7 bases left in between.

The rearrangement joins TRBV27 to TRBJ2-5; D might be TRBD2 (5 bases). With 4 bases removed from V and 4 bases from J, the gap between germline ends came to 13 bases. This CDR3 has 14 residues. The germline V gene has CDR1 MNHEY and CDR2 SMNVEV (reference sequence). In DNA form, the CDR3 reads TGTGCCAGCAGTTCCGCGGGTGCGGTAGAGACCCAGTACTTC. This encodes CASSSAGAVETQYF.

The chain combines TRBV2 with TRBJ1-4; 9 bases line up with TRBD1. CDR1 and CDR2 from the germline V gene are SNHLY and FYNNEI. CDR3 size: 17 residues. V dropped 6 bases and J dropped 0; count of bases not matched to a gene: 8. The CDR3 DNA follows: TGTGCCAGCAGGGGGACAGGGCGTGCCGCAACTAATGAAAAACTGTTTTTT. Translation gives CASRGTGRAATNEKLFF.

The V gene is TRBV29-1, the J gene TRBJ1-2; D is unresolved. V was pared by 7 bases and J by 2 bases, with 14 bases between. Germline values: CDR1 SQVTM, CDR2 ANQGSEA. This CDR3 is 13 amino acids long. CDR3 DNA: TGCAGCGCTGGGCTAGGAGGGAACTATGGCTACACCTTC. Translated: CSAGLGGNYGYTF.

The sample holds a few counts of this clone. The V call is TRBV18, the J call TRBJ2-1; TRBD2 agrees at 10 bases. This CDR3 comprises 14 residues. Germline lookup yields CDR1 KGHSH and CDR2 LQKENI. V lost 8 bases to trimming and J lost 4 bases; unmatched junction nucleotides: 5. The CDR3 loop is CASRTSGRYNEQFF. The CDR3 DNA follows: TGTGCCAGCCGGACTAGCGGAAGATACAATGAGCAGTTCTTC. The whole variable domain, remainder taken from reference TRBV18 and TRBJ2-1, is NAGVMQNPRHLVRRRGQEARLRCSPMKGHSHVYWYRQLPEEGLKFMVYLQKENIIDESGMPKERFSAEFPKEGPSILRIQQVVRGDSAAYFCASRTSGRYNEQFFGPGTRLTVL.

The chain has TRBV5-4 and TRBJ1-2, with 9 bases lining up with TRBD1. Germline V gene lookup returns CDR1 SGHNT and CDR2 YYREEE (reference sequence). This CDR3 is built from 15 residues. The V gene end was trimmed by 0 bases and the J gene end by 2 bases; junction bases not matched to a gene: 2. The CDR3, as DNA: TGTGCCAGCAGCTTGGGGGACAGGGTGAACTATGGCTACACCTTC. The encoded protein is CASSLGDRVNYGYTF.

This rearrangement joins TRBV6-5 to TRBJ1-2; D perhaps matches TRBD1 (6 bases). The CDR3 sequence is 16 residues long. V lost 2 bases and J lost 3, with 16 bases in between. The V gene's germline CDR1 is MNHEY and CDR2 SVGAGI. The CDR3 is CASSYGGGGSDYGYTF. The CDR3 region has the DNA TGTGCCAGCAGTTACGGGGGAGGGGGATCGGACTATGGCTACACCTTC.

The CDR3 coding sequence is TGTGCCAGTAGTGGCAGGGGAACAGATACGCAGTATTTT. Encoded protein: CASSGRGTDTQYF. The chain is built from TRBV19 and TRBJ2-3; perhaps TRBD1 as D (6 bases). The CDR3 runs to 13 residues. The germline CDR1 and CDR2 sequences are LNHDA and SQIVND (reference sequence). Trimming shortened V by 5 bases and J by 3 bases, and 9 bases separated the two germline ends.

About this clone: Additional DNA sequences in this sample encode the identical CDR3. The chain carries TRBV18 and TRBJ1-2; D possibly corresponds to TRBD1 (5 bases). The CDR3 contains 13 residues. V gave up 3 bases and J gave up 2 bases, with 7 bases separating them. Looked up from germline, CDR1 is KGHSH and CDR2 is LQKENI. The CDR3 spells CASSPGGNYGYTF. In nucleotides, the CDR3 is TGTGCCAGCTCACCGGGGGGAAACTATGGCTACACCTTC.

The J gene is TRBJ1-6, the V gene TRBV18; no clear D gene. CDR1 and CDR2 from the germline V gene are KGHSH and LQKENI. The CDR3 has 15 residues. The V end lost 4 bases, the J end lost 10 bases, and 17 bases lay between the germline ends. The CDR3 protein is CASSRDVGSGSPLHF. CDR3 in DNA: TGTGCCAGCTCACGGGATGTAGGATCGGGGTCACCCCTCCACTTT.

The rearrangement joins TRBV19 to TRBJ2-7, with D possibly being TRBD2 (6 bases). Between the trimmed V and J ends, which lost 0 bases and 4 bases, there was a span of 19 bases. In germline, CDR1 is LNHDA, CDR2 SQIVND (reference sequence). This CDR3 contains 17 residues. CDR3 loop: CASSIDPSRYGGYEQYF. The CDR3 DNA reads as TGTGCCAGTAGTATAGATCCTAGCAGATACGGAGGGTACGAGCAGTACTTC.

This clone was detected a few times. This chain links TRBV5-6 with TRBJ2-7; D is unresolved. CDR3 length equals 16 residues. The germline V gene has CDR1 SGHDT and CDR2 YYEEEE. V was pared by 1 base and J by 6 bases, with 20 bases between. The CDR3 region has the DNA TGTGCCAGCAGCTTGTTCTTCCCTAGTTCTGCAGTCGAGCAGTACTTC. Its translation is CASSLFFPSSAVEQYF.

J is TRBJ1-1 and V is TRBV11-3, with 9 bases fitting TRBD1. There are 14 residues in the CDR3. After removal of 2 bases from V and 5 bases from J, the junction contained 3 bases not matched to a gene. Per germline, CDR1 SGHNT and CDR2 YENEEA. CDR3 coding DNA: TGTGCCAGCAGCTTAAGGGACAGGGTGACTGAAGCTTTCTTT. Translation gives CASSLRDRVTEAFF.

J is TRBJ1-1 and V is TRBV11-2; a weak D match, TRBD1 (5 bases). V was clipped by 7 bases and J by 6 bases, with 21 bases between them. Germline V gene lookup returns CDR1 SGHAT and CDR2 FQNNGV. The CDR3 runs to 15 residues. In DNA form, the CDR3 reads TGTGCCAGCACCCTAAACCCTACATGGGGCCCTGAAGCTTTCTTT. It encodes CASTLNPTWGPEAFF.

This sequence joins TRBV10-1 and TRBJ1-3, with TRBD1 matching over 10 bases. CDR1 WNHNN and CDR2 SYGVQD come from the germline V gene (reference sequence). Germline trimming cut 2 bases from V and 3 bases from J; bases unmatched to any gene: 1. This CDR3 has 15 residues. The DNA for the CDR3 is TGCGCCAGCAGTGAGGACAGGGGGCATGGAAACACCATATATTTT. It is translated as CASSEDRGHGNTIYF.

The rearrangement joins TRBV6-5 to TRBJ2-5; D might be TRBD1 (6 bases). The CDR3 is 15 residues long. CDR1 is MNHEY, CDR2 SVGAGI, per germline. V lost 2 bases and J 4 bases, leaving 14 bases between the germline ends. Here the CDR3 reads CASSYGRGATETQYF. In DNA form, the CDR3 reads TGTGCCAGCAGTTACGGCAGGGGCGCAACAGAGACCCAGTACTTC.

V is TRBV19 and J is TRBJ2-1, with D tentatively TRBD2 (6 bases). Trimming removed 2 bases from V and 0 bases from J, with 11 bases in between. In germline, CDR1 is LNHDA, CDR2 SQIVND (reference sequence). The CDR3 consists of 16 residues. The CDR3 nucleotides are TGTGCCAGTAGTATATCCGCGGGGAGCTCCTACAATGAGCAGTTCTTC. Its protein product is CASSISAGSSYNEQFF. The full variable domain, completed using reference TRBV19 and TRBJ2-1, is DGGITQSPKYLFRKEGQNVTLSCEQNLNHDAMYWYRQDPGQGLRLIYYSQIVNDFQKGDIAEGYSVSREKKESFPLTVTSAQKNPTAFYLCASSISAGSSYNEQFFGPGTRLTVL.

This clone came up once. The chain combines TRBV28 with TRBJ2-7; 7 bases are a match to TRBD1. V was pared by 5 bases and J by 10 bases, with 11 bases of the junction left unmatched. Per germline, CDR1 MDHEN and CDR2 SYDVKM. This CDR3 has 13 amino acids. The CDR3 DNA follows: TGTGCCAGCAGTCCGCAAGACAGGGTAGGACAGTACTTC. This translates into CASSPQDRVGQYF.

V gene TRBV6-2 or TRBV6-3 combines with J gene TRBJ1-3; D remains ambiguous. V shed 4 bases and J shed 5 bases, with 6 bases lying between them. The CDR3 sequence is 12 residues long. Germline values: CDR1 MNHEY, CDR2 SVGEGT. The CDR3 DNA sequence: TGTGCCAGCAGTTTTTATCGAAACACCATATATTTT. This gives the protein CASSFYRNTIYF.

V gene TRBV18 combines with J gene TRBJ2-1, with 12 nucleotides matching TRBD1. The CDR3 spans 18 residues. V lost 3 bases to trimming and J lost 6 bases; unmatched junction nucleotides: 12. CDR1 and CDR2 (germline): KGHSH, LQKENI. CDR3 loop: CASSPGTGGGYSRNEQFF. The CDR3 DNA is TGTGCCAGCTCACCGGGGACAGGGGGCGGGTATTCACGCAATGAGCAGTTCTTC.

The CDR3 loop is CASSKHGTGGTPGSPLHF. CDR3 DNA sequence: TGTGCCAGCAGCAAGCACGGAACAGGGGGCACCCCTGGTTCACCCCTCCACTTT. The chain has TRBV21-1 and TRBJ1-6; the table assigns TRBD1, which was not confirmed against the DNA. TRBV21-1 is marked as a pseudogene. The CDR3 length is 18 residues.

The genes are TRBV9 and TRBJ2-2; TRBD2 matches 10 bases. Trimming cost V 1 base and J 6 bases; bases outside gene matches: 9. The CDR3 is 17 amino acids. CDR1 is SGDLS and CDR2 is YYNGEE in the germline V gene. CDR3 protein: CASSVTVGTSDAGELFF. Written as DNA, the CDR3 is TGTGCCAGCAGCGTAACGGTCGGGACTAGCGACGCCGGGGAGCTGTTTTTT.

The count of this clone is one. The V call is TRBV10-3, the J call TRBJ2-7; 7 nucleotides agree with TRBD1. The CDR3 is 13 residues long. Germline loops: CDR1 ENHRY, CDR2 SYGVKD. The V segment lost 10 bases and the J segment 4 bases; nucleotides outside the gene matches: 10. The chain's CDR3 is CASRDRAAYEQYF. The CDR3 coding sequence is TGTGCCAGCCGAGACAGGGCGGCGTACGAGCAGTACTTC.